This record covers a single T cell receptor beta chain. This specimen comes from a study of T-cell reconstitution after alpha-beta-depleted transplantation in children. CDR3 size: 16 residues. With 4 bases clipped from V and 4 bases from J, the junction kept 9 bases outside the gene matches. Unique molecular identifiers were incorporated when the TCRbeta library was constructed. TCRdb re-called the PCR reads through MiXCR, storing one row per CDR3 protein. Of around 370,000 distinct CDR3 sequences in the sample, under 13% were seen once. V usage is TRBV12-3 or TRBV12-4 and J usage is TRBJ2-5; TRBD2 matches at 10 bases. The sample here was PBMCs from the stem cell graft donor, taken from the stem cell graft. The receptor was isolated from a human donor who donated a stem cell graft to a child with acute lymphoblastic leukemia. The chain's CDR3 is CASSYASGRYSETQYF. The DNA for the CDR3 is TGTGCCAGCAGTTACGCTAGCGGGAGATATTCAGAGACCCAGTACTTC.